The rows below give T cell receptor beta chains drawn from one sample of a study of long-term antiretroviral therapy in people with HIV. Produced via immunoSEQ multiplex PCR; TCRdb's table is partial and in-frame only. This table has tens of thousands of clones, about four fifths appearing once. The starting material was unsorted PBMCs, obtained 0.7 years before starting antiretroviral therapy. All receptors derive from a man aged 30 to 45 with HIV. Both conserved end residues are trimmed from each CDR3. Each record gives: V gene, J gene, CDR3 protein.

TRBV9,TRBJ2-3,ASSVRLAGLTDTQY
TRBV29-1,TRBJ1-2,SVTTGANYGYT
TRBV2,TRBJ2-5,ASSEHPGSRETQY
TRBV7-2,TRBJ1-3,ASSLAGTAKTGNTIY
TRBV4-1,TRBJ1-2,ASSQDITGGYT
TRBV30,TRBJ1-1,AWSVRGGTEAF
TRBV11-3,TRBJ1-1,ASSLGSVNTEAF
TRBV7-2,TRBJ2-5,ASSFRQLETQY
TRBV11-2,TRBJ1-6,ASSLGLTGSPLH
TRBV29-1,TRBJ2-7,SVLLRVDYEQY
TRBV6-1,TRBJ1-5,ASSELEGRSNQPQH
TRBV5-5,TRBJ1-3,ASSLLPGTSGNTIY
TRBV19,TRBJ2-5,ASSMGQIGVETQY
TRBV27,TRBJ1-5,ASSLYGQGDQPQH
TRBV7-9,TRBJ2-7,ASSLQDRASYEQY
TRBV6-1,TRBJ2-1,ASVNSGRVGNEQF
TRBV5-4,TRBJ2-2,ASSFPTGFNTGELF
TRBV19,TRBJ1-4,ATSSTDRINEKLF
TRBV5-5,TRBJ2-3,ASSHGDYTDTQY
TRBV5-1,TRBJ2-1,ASSLAPGQSYNEQF
TRBV7-6,TRBJ2-3,ASSHLTSGLGVNTQY
TRBV27,TRBJ1-5,ASSPTTGGGQPQH
TRBV19,TRBJ1-2,ASRQGQGNYGYT
TRBV29-1,TRBJ2-1,SVEIAGGTYNEQF
TRBV27,TRBJ1-2,ASRASGVANYGYT
TRBV29-1,TRBJ2-1,SVLAGGGNEQF
TRBV28,TRBJ2-7,ASSPLAGSYEQY
TRBV20-1,TRBJ2-7,SARVINEQY
TRBV7-2,TRBJ2-5,ASSLDRGRGYQETQY
TRBV27,TRBJ2-7,ASSPGTSGTYEQY
TRBV7-9,TRBJ2-1,ASSRLAGDYNEQF
TRBV6-4,TRBJ1-1,ASRDTGSNTEAF
TRBV5-1,TRBJ2-3,ASSLVGTGFADTQY
TRBV9,TRBJ1-6,ASSVRERSYNSPLH
TRBV5-1,TRBJ2-3,ASSLAASGGAADTQY
TRBV2,TRBJ2-4,ASIEGSGAKNIQY
TRBV5-6,TRBJ2-2,ASRRQGRELF
TRBV6-1,TRBJ2-7,ASSEPRLAGSYEQY
TRBV6-5,TRBJ2-1,ASSPGGGSYNEQF
TRBV6-5,TRBJ2-3,ASSYLLGDTQY
TRBV5-1,TRBJ2-3,ASSLGGSDTQY
TRBV29-1,TRBJ2-3,SLLGQFSTDTQY
TRBV9,TRBJ1-3,ASSVGPELGNTIY
TRBV30,TRBJ2-5,AWSSTGSKTQY
TRBV10-3,TRBJ1-1,AISRTANTEAF
TRBV6-1,TRBJ1-2,ASSESWTGYGYT